The clone carrying this T cell receptor (beta chain) was detected many times. Its antigen is still unknown. This specimen comes from a study of identical twins. Overall study findings and caveats: Sharing of beta out-of-frame sequences by twins showed a weaker excess. Low generation probability was overrepresented in out-of-frame alpha sequences shared by twins.

The CDR3 runs 13 residues. Trimming cost V 1 base and J 9 bases, with 10 bases left between them. Healthy Caucasian individuals made up all the donors. Template switching added a universal primer site, and cDNA bore unique molecular identifiers. TCRdb reanalysed the 5' RACE reads using MiXCR and keeps one entry per CDR3 protein. The sample holds some 600,000 distinct CDR3 sequences, 7.1% seen once. These data were also filed under a second study, of yellow fever vaccine responses in identical twins.

The receptor comes from a woman between 18 and 29 years old in good health. The source material was PBMCs. The rearrangement joins TRBV12-3 or TRBV12-4 to TRBJ2-1, with D perhaps TRBD2 (5 bases). The CDR3 spells CASSLGGEGEQFF. CDR3 nucleotide sequence: TGTGCCAGCAGTTTAGGAGGAGAGGGTGAGCAGTTCTTC.